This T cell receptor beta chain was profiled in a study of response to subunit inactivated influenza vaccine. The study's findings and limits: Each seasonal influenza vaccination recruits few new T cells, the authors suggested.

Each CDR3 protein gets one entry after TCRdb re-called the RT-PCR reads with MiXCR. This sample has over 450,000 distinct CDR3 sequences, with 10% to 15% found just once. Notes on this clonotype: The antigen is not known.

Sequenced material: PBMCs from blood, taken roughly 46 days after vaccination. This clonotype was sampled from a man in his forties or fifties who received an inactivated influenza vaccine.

CDR3 in amino acids: CAWRKPGHSRGYNEQFF. CDR3 sequence (DNA): TGTGCCTGGAGGAAACCGGGACACTCAAGGGGATACAATGAGCAGTTCTTC. This chain uses TRBV30 with TRBJ2-1; D might be TRBD1 (6 bases). Germline CDR1 and CDR2: GTSNPN and SVGIG (reference sequence). CDR3 length equals 17 residues. Deletions cut 3 bases from V and 4 bases from J, with 22 bases between.